The 27 T cell receptor beta chains given below trace back to one sample, sequenced in a study of T cell responses to AZD1222 COVID-19 vaccine. Only in-frame clones appear in the TCRdb table, and some are missing; sequencing was by immunoSEQ multiplex PCR. The sample records 100,000 to 150,000 clones, roughly 90% being singletons. Sequenced here: peripheral blood, sampled 28 days after the second AZD1222 dose. The receptors shown here come from an adult who received the AZD1222 COVID-19 vaccine.

The chain is built from TRBV7-8 and TRBJ2-7; 7 bases fit TRBD1. This CDR3 is built from 14 residues. Germline V gene data show CDR1 as SGHVS and CDR2 as FQNEAQ. The ends lost 5 bases at V and 0 bases at J; junction bases unmatched: 4. The CDR3 coding sequence is TGTGCCAGCAGCCCCGGGACAGTCTCCTACGAGCAGTACTTC. Amino acid sequence: CASSPGTVSYEQYF.

The chain is built from TRBV5-1 and TRBJ1-2; D possibly corresponds to TRBD1 (6 bases). Trimming removed 0 bases at V and 6 bases at J, with 12 bases between. CDR1 and CDR2 from the germline V gene are SGHRS and YFSETQ. The CDR3 sequence is 14 residues long. The CDR3 region has the DNA TGCGCCAGCAGCTTGGCCCAGGGGCTCGATGGCTACACCTTC. This translates into CASSLAQGLDGYTF.

The CDR3 sequence: CASSHNQGLLTEAFF. The DNA of the CDR3 is TGTGCCAGCAGCCACAACCAGGGGCTCTTAACTGAAGCTTTCTTT. This chain links TRBV7-2 with TRBJ1-1; D possibly corresponds to TRBD1 (6 bases). The CDR3 spans 15 residues. Trimming shortened V by 5 bases and J by 5 bases, and 18 bases separated the two germline ends. CDR1 SGHTA and CDR2 FQGNSA come from the germline V gene.

V gene TRBV7-8 combines with J gene TRBJ2-7; TRBD2 matches at 10 bases. This CDR3 has 15 residues. CDR1 and CDR2 from the germline V gene are SGHVS and FQNEAQ. With V trimmed by 1 base and J by 5 bases, 5 bases remained unmatched. The CDR3 nucleotides read TGTGCCAGCAGCTTAGAGTCTAGCGGGAGCCACGAGCAGTACTTC. Amino acid sequence: CASSLESSGSHEQYF.

The rearrangement uses TRBV28 and TRBJ2-7; D is uncertain. Per germline, CDR1 MDHEN and CDR2 SYDVKM. Trimming took 7 bases from V and 2 from J, leaving 15 bases between them. The CDR3 extends over 14 amino acids. In DNA form, the CDR3 reads TGTGCCAGCAATTATGGACGCGGACCCTACGAGCAGTACTTC. Amino acids: CASNYGRGPYEQYF.

This clone has a single count. This chain joins TRBV11-3 and TRBJ2-1; D gene unclear. Trimming left V 3 bases short and J 4 bases short, with 7 bases between. The CDR3 is 13 amino acids. Germline values: CDR1 SGHNT, CDR2 YENEEA. CDR3 sequence reads: CASSFNRYNEQFF. CDR3 DNA sequence: TGTGCCAGCAGCTTCAATAGGTACAATGAGCAGTTCTTC.

This chain joins TRBV10-2 and TRBJ2-7, with D possibly being TRBD1 (5 bases). Germline V lookup: CDR1 WSHSY, CDR2 SAAADI. This CDR3 comprises 13 residues. The V end was cut by 3 bases, the J end by 12 bases, with 18 bases between. The chain's CDR3 is CASSDPDRISRYF. CDR3 sequence (DNA): TGCGCCAGCAGTGACCCCGACAGAATATCCCGGTACTTC.

The chain couples TRBV7-2 to TRBJ2-1; TRBD1 is a possible D gene (5 bases). The CDR3 spans 14 residues. Trimming pared 5 bases from V and 5 bases from J, leaving 13 bases between. The germline gives CDR1 SGHTA, CDR2 FQGNSA. The CDR3 reads CASSPSPRDNEQFF. In DNA form, the CDR3 reads TGTGCCAGCAGCCCCAGCCCCAGGGACAATGAGCAGTTCTTC.

This clone was counted a single time. The chain has TRBV6-5 and TRBJ1-3, with D uncertain. CDR1 is MNHEY, CDR2 SVGAGI, per germline. The V end was cut by 0 bases, the J end by 8 bases, with 14 bases between. This CDR3 is built from 15 residues. CDR3 sequence (DNA): TGTGCCAGCAGTTACTCGGCAGGCCCTTGGGACACCATATATTTT. This codes for CASSYSAGPWDTIYF.

This chain links TRBV11-3 with TRBJ2-3; D ambiguous. Germline V gene lookup returns CDR1 SGHNT and CDR2 YENEEA. The CDR3 covers 12 residues. Between the trimmed V and J ends, which lost 4 bases and 2 bases, there was a span of 4 bases. This CDR3 reads CASSYNTDTQYF. In nucleotides, the CDR3 is TGTGCCAGCAGCTATAACACAGATACGCAGTATTTT.

The chain is built from TRBV6-4 and TRBJ2-7; 10 bases line up with TRBD1. Germline trimming cut 7 bases from V and 6 bases from J; bases unmatched to any gene: 18. This CDR3 region has 17 residues. The V gene's germline CDR1 is MRHNA and CDR2 SNTAGT. For the CDR3, the DNA is TGTGCCAGCACGAAGGGACAGGGGTTTATTTGGGAGTGCGAGCAGTACTTC. Its protein product is CASTKGQGFIWECEQYF.

The chain couples TRBV4-1 to TRBJ2-7, with TRBD2 matching 11 bases. This CDR3 is 16 amino acids long. The trim removed 0 bases at V and 2 bases at J, leaving 3 bases unmatched. The V gene's germline CDR1 is MGHRA and CDR2 YSYEKL. CDR3: CASSQDGTSGTYEQYF. The CDR3 DNA reads TGCGCCAGCAGCCAAGATGGGACTAGCGGAACCTACGAGCAGTACTTC.

V usage is TRBV10-2 and J usage is TRBJ2-3; 13 bases line up with TRBD2. CDR3 size: 14 residues. The germline V gene encodes CDR1 WSHSY and CDR2 SAAADI. The J segment lost 3 bases and the V segment lost 6 bases, leaving 0 bases of the junction unmatched. The CDR3 sequence is CASRTSGRTDTQYF. CDR3 nucleotides: TGCGCCAGCAGGACTAGCGGGAGGACAGATACGCAGTATTTT.

The V call is TRBV15, the J call TRBJ2-1; 10 nucleotides agree with TRBD2. This CDR3 has 12 amino acids. Germline V gene sequence: CDR1 LNHNV, CDR2 YYDKDF (reference sequence). Trimming at V came to 4 bases and at J to 14 bases, leaving 5 bases not matched to a gene. CDR3 amino acids: CATSIPGTSEFF. CDR3 bases: TGTGCCACCAGCATACCCGGGACTAGCGAGTTCTTC.

The V call is TRBV19, the J call TRBJ1-1, with D uncertain. The CDR3 spans 12 residues. Trimming left V 6 bases short and J 2 bases short, with 7 bases between. Germline assignment: CDR1 LNHDA and CDR2 SQIVND (reference sequence). The CDR3 DNA sequence: TGTGCCAGTAGCGACGTAAACACTGAAGCTTTCTTT. As protein: CASSDVNTEAFF.

The chain carries TRBV25-1 and TRBJ2-3, with TRBD2 as a possible D gene (5 bases). V lost 5 bases and J 2 bases, leaving 11 bases between the germline ends. Germline V gives CDR1 MGHDK, CDR2 SYGVNS. The CDR3 length is 14 residues. The CDR3 here is CASSTVRDTDTQYF. In nucleotides, the CDR3 is TGTGCCAGCAGTACGGTCCGGGACACAGATACGCAGTATTTT.

The gene calls are TRBV7-8 and TRBJ2-1; 9 bases match TRBD1. Germline V gene data show CDR1 as SGHVS and CDR2 as FQNEAQ. This CDR3 is 15 amino acids long. V lost 5 bases and J lost 9; bases outside the gene matches: 11. This CDR3 reads CASSAYRDRAPEQFF. The CDR3 nucleotides read TGTGCCAGCAGCGCATACCGGGACAGGGCTCCTGAGCAGTTCTTC.

The chain joins TRBV28 to TRBJ1-2, with TRBD1 identical over 8 bases. The CDR3 is made up of 15 amino acids. Germline CDR1 and CDR2: MDHEN and SYDVKM. Trimming at V came to 7 bases and at J to 4 bases, leaving 11 bases not matched to a gene. The CDR3 region has the DNA TGTGCCAGCAACCCGATTCAGGGGGCCCCCTATGGCTACACCTTC. This encodes CASNPIQGAPYGYTF.

The chain joins TRBV19 to TRBJ1-5; D not resolved. V shed 7 bases and J shed 7 bases, with 11 bases lying between them. This CDR3 has 12 amino acids. Germline V lookup: CDR1 LNHDA, CDR2 SQIVND (reference sequence). CDR3: CASKTGGQPQHF. DNA for the CDR3: TGTGCCAGTAAGACGGGCGGGCAGCCCCAGCATTTT.

This chain links TRBV2 with TRBJ2-2; D perhaps matches TRBD2 (5 bases). Looked up from germline, CDR1 is SNHLY and CDR2 is FYNNEI. The V end was cut by 6 bases, the J end by 1 base, with 15 bases between. CDR3 length: 16 residues. The CDR3 nucleotides are TGTGCCAGCAGAGTTCGGGGTCAAGTGAACACCGGGGAGCTGTTTTTT. This gives the protein CASRVRGQVNTGELFF.

The V call is TRBV14, the J call TRBJ2-1; possible D gene TRBD2, 6 bases. V lost 3 bases and J 10 bases, leaving 19 bases between the germline ends. Germline V CDR1 and CDR2: SGHDN, FVKESK. This CDR3 is built from 15 residues. CDR3 in amino acids: CASSQAGTPRTEQFF. The CDR3 coding sequence is TGTGCCAGCAGCCAGGCCGGGACTCCACGGACGGAGCAGTTCTTC.

The V and J genes are TRBV2 and TRBJ2-3, with D uncertain. V was trimmed by 3 bases and J by 4 bases, leaving 5 bases between them. The length of the CDR3 is 12 residues. Per germline, CDR1 SNHLY and CDR2 FYNNEI. CDR3 DNA sequence: TGTGCCAGCAGTGACAATTCAGATACGCAGTATTTT. Protein sequence: CASSDNSDTQYF.

The rearrangement uses TRBV12-5 and TRBJ2-3; no clear D gene. Germline V gives CDR1 LGHNT, CDR2 FRNRAP. Deletions cut 6 bases from V and 4 bases from J, with 5 bases between. CDR3 length: 11 amino acids. The CDR3 reads CASGESDTQYF. Written as DNA, the CDR3 is TGTGCTAGTGGAGAATCAGATACGCAGTATTTT.

The chain links TRBV6-5 to TRBJ1-1, with 8 positions matching TRBD1. This CDR3 has 14 residues. The ends lost 3 bases at V and 6 bases at J; junction bases unmatched: 6. The germline gives CDR1 MNHEY, CDR2 SVGAGI. The CDR3 DNA sequence: TGTGCCAGCAGTTATGGACAGGGTATATCTGAAGCTTTCTTT. Its protein product is CASSYGQGISEAFF.

The chain combines TRBV3-1 (or the pseudogene TRBV3-2) with TRBJ1-2; 8 bases align to TRBD1. V dropped 1 base and J dropped 2; count of bases not matched to a gene: 3. This CDR3 contains 15 residues. The germline V gene encodes CDR1 LGHDT and CDR2 YNNKEL (reference sequence). CDR3 sequence (DNA): TGTGCCAGCAGCCAAGCCGCAGGGGGCAACTATGGCTACACCTTC. Translated, it gives CASSQAAGGNYGYTF.

The genes are TRBV20-1 and TRBJ1-6; D uncertain. Germline V gene data show CDR1 as DFQATT and CDR2 as SNEGSKA (reference sequence). This CDR3 has 13 amino acids. Trimming left V 3 bases short and J 9 bases short, with 12 bases between. The CDR3 DNA reads as TGCAGTGCTAGTTTCGCAACGGGTTCACCCCTCCACTTT. Protein: CSASFATGSPLHF.

The genes are TRBV6-4 and TRBJ2-1, with unresolved D. This CDR3 comprises 14 residues. Germline-derived CDR1 and CDR2 are MRHNA and SNTAGT. Between the trimmed V and J ends, which lost 7 bases and 6 bases, there was a span of 16 bases. The CDR3: CASILKYVANEQFF. Here the CDR3 DNA reads TGTGCCAGCATCTTAAAGTATGTAGCCAATGAGCAGTTCTTC.